This TCR beta chain was retrieved from a study of shared clonotypes between healthy human individuals. Turning to the study itself: Plates per donor: three CD4 naive, three CD4 memory, two CD8 naive, one CD8 memory.

Clones were sequenced by immunoSEQ multiplex PCR, and TCRdb holds only the in-frame ones, with some missing. The sample contains over 2,000,000 clones, about 93% of which appear only once. As concerns this clone: At the DNA level, this CDR3 is encoded by other sequences in the same sample as well.

Germline values: CDR1 MNHEY, CDR2 SMNVEV (reference sequence). Trimming at V came to 2 bases and at J to 1 base, leaving 2 bases not matched to a gene. The CDR3 is 15 amino acids. The naive CD8 fraction comprised CD45RO-negative cells positively selected for CCR7 and excluded terminally differentiated effector memory CD45RA+ cells. V gene TRBV27 combines with J gene TRBJ1-1; 9 positions match TRBD1. The sample comprised naive CD8+ T cells from PBMCs. The source is a man between 18 and 35 years old in good health. Some clones in this sample may be carry-over from other donors' samples. The CDR3 protein is CASSLGTGPNTEAFF. In nucleotides, the CDR3 is TGTGCCAGCAGTTTAGGGACAGGGCCGAACACTGAAGCTTTCTTT.